The 10 T cell receptor beta chains below all came from one sample that was sequenced in a study of CD8+ T cells in alopecia areata. RNA extraction was followed by reverse transcription into cDNA, which acted as the sequencing template. Only in-frame clones appear in the TCRdb table, and some are missing; sequencing was by immunoSEQ multiplex PCR. The table has 120,000 or so clones, about 59% seen once. Documented treatment: oral pan-JAK inhibitor, 5-10 mg twice daily. The specimen comprised CD4+ T cells sorted from blood, sampled at week 4, from a patient treated with tofacitinib. These receptors all stem from a human donor with alopecia areata.

This clone was picked up one time. The genes are TRBV6-6 and TRBJ2-5, with D perhaps matching TRBD1 (6 bases). The CDR3 extends over 14 amino acids. CDR1 and CDR2 from the germline V gene are MNHNY and SVGAGI (reference sequence). V shed 6 bases and J shed 0 bases, with 11 bases lying between them. This CDR3 is CASSPQGYQETQYF. The CDR3 DNA reads as TGTGCCAGCAGCCCACAGGGTTACCAAGAGACCCAGTACTTC.

The chain combines TRBV4-1 with TRBJ2-5; D is uncertain. Germline lookup yields CDR1 MGHRA and CDR2 YSYEKL. This CDR3 comprises 15 residues. V lost 1 base and J lost 1, with 10 bases in between. The CDR3 reads CASSQGSVTQETQYF. DNA for the CDR3: TGCGCCAGCAGCCAAGGTTCAGTTACCCAAGAGACCCAGTACTTC.

This clone was seen more than once but under ten times. The chain couples TRBV29-1 to TRBJ2-7; the match to TRBD1 covers 11 bases. CDR1 and CDR2 from the germline V gene are SQVTM and ANQGSEA. The CDR3 is 12 amino acids. The junction had 6 bases not matched to a gene; V was cut back by 7 bases and J by 7 bases. The CDR3 here is CSGGQGEREQYF. The CDR3 DNA reads TGCAGCGGGGGACAGGGGGAGAGGGAGCAGTACTTC.

This clone was observed a single time. The genes are TRBV5-1 and TRBJ2-7; 8 nucleotides line up with TRBD2. With 5 bases clipped from V and 4 bases from J, the junction kept 5 bases outside the gene matches. The CDR3 contains 13 residues. The germline gives CDR1 SGHRS, CDR2 YFSETQ. CDR3: CASRPGLGYEQYF. CDR3 DNA: TGCGCCAGCAGGCCGGGACTAGGGTACGAGCAGTACTTC.

The chain links TRBV9 to TRBJ2-3, with D uncertain. Trimming took off 1 base at V and 0 bases at J, with 9 bases between the two ends. This CDR3 is 15 amino acids long. Germline CDR1 reads SGDLS; CDR2 reads YYNGEE. In DNA form, the CDR3 reads TGTGCCAGCAGCGTAATGGGCCTAAGCACAGATACGCAGTATTTT. It translates to CASSVMGLSTDTQYF.

V usage is TRBV29-1 and J usage is TRBJ2-1; 10 bases map to TRBD2. V lost 5 bases and J lost 7; bases outside the gene matches: 8. Germline-derived CDR1 and CDR2 are SQVTM and ANQGSEA. The CDR3 is made up of 14 amino acids. CDR3 sequence: CSVIAASGSNEQFF. The CDR3 DNA is TGCAGCGTTATCGCGGCTAGCGGGAGTAATGAGCAGTTCTTC.

The genes are TRBV6-6 and TRBJ2-5, with 12 bases aligning to TRBD2. Germline V lookup: CDR1 MNHNY, CDR2 SVGAGI (reference sequence). This CDR3 contains 16 residues. Losses at the gene ends were 4 bases for V and 4 bases for J; bases not matched to a gene: 7. In nucleotides, the CDR3 is TGTGCCAGCAGTTCCCGACTAGCGGGGGCGGTAGAGACCCAGTACTTC. Translated: CASSSRLAGAVETQYF.

CDR3 loop: CASSYTGGSGYTF. The CDR3 DNA is TGTGCCAGCAGTTACACGGGTGGGAGTGGCTACACCTTC. The V call is TRBV6-5, the J call TRBJ1-2; D not resolved. The CDR3 consists of 13 residues. V gave up 2 bases and J gave up 7 bases, with 11 bases separating them. Germline V gives CDR1 MNHEY, CDR2 SVGAGI.

This clone was counted between two and nine times. V is TRBV5-6 and J is TRBJ2-7; the match to TRBD2 covers 9 bases. Germline CDR1 reads SGHDT; CDR2 reads YYEEEE. CDR3 length: 13 amino acids. J was trimmed by 9 bases and V by 4 bases; bases with no gene match: 8. In nucleotides, the CDR3 is TGTGCCAGCAGCCAGCGGGGGGCCGACGCGCAGTACTTC. Its protein is CASSQRGADAQYF.

This chain joins TRBV4-3 and TRBJ2-5, with TRBD1 as a possible D gene (6 bases). From germline, CDR1 is LGHNA and CDR2 YSLEER. With 3 bases removed from V and 5 bases from J, the gap between germline ends came to 16 bases. This CDR3 is 15 amino acids long. In nucleotides, the CDR3 is TGCGCCAGCAGCCAGGCTCCGGGCAGGGGTGAGACCCAGTACTTC. It specifies CASSQAPGRGETQYF.